This T cell receptor beta chain was obtained from a study of sequential checkpoint blockade in melanoma. Germline assignment: CDR1 SGDLS and CDR2 YYNGEE. V was cut by 0 bases and J by 10 bases, with 14 bases left in between. This CDR3 has 14 residues. As for treatment: randomized to nivolumab then ipilimumab (arm A) or the reverse (arm B). Live CD3+CD8+ CD19− CD56− cells were sorted from PBMCs. This table comes from immunoSEQ multiplex PCR, and its TCRdb copy is limited to in-frame clones, with some not included. The table includes about 32,000 clones, approximately 86% detected once. The chain carries TRBV9 and TRBJ2-1; a weak D match, TRBD2 (6 bases). The material was CD8+ T cells sorted from blood (inferred from file names), obtained from a patient given nivolumab and ipilimumab in sequence. This TCR was recovered from a human donor with melanoma. The CDR3: CASSVATGGYEQFF. DNA for the CDR3: TGTGCCAGCAGCGTAGCTACTGGGGGGTACGAGCAGTTCTTC.